This T cell receptor (beta chain) was identified during a study of blood T cell repertoires in COVID-19. The overall study: Whether acute or convalescent, the COVID-19 samples came from the United States, Italy and Spain. Sources were T cells, B-cell-depleted T cells, or PBMCs; the material itself was cDNA or gDNA.

Original data processing: Reference gene primer amplification gave estimated nucleated cell counts. Repertoires were generated with immunoSEQ multiplex PCR, while TCRdb's copy carries only in-frame clones and drops some. Clonal size and the V and J genes are those of that table, whereas D and trimming came from the DNA. In the table there are 130,000 to 150,000 clones, approximately 81% of which are singletons. The CDR3 is 18 residues long. Sequencing used peripheral blood. This rearrangement joins TRBV21-1 to TRBJ2-5; the table's D call, TRBD2, was not checked against the DNA. TRBV21-1 is a documented pseudogene. This receptor was identified in a human donor in a cohort sampled during active COVID-19. The CDR3 coding sequence is TGTGCCAGCAGCAAAAAGAGTGGGGGACTAGCGGGAGAAGAGACCCAGTACTTC. Translating it yields CASSKKSGGLAGEETQYF.